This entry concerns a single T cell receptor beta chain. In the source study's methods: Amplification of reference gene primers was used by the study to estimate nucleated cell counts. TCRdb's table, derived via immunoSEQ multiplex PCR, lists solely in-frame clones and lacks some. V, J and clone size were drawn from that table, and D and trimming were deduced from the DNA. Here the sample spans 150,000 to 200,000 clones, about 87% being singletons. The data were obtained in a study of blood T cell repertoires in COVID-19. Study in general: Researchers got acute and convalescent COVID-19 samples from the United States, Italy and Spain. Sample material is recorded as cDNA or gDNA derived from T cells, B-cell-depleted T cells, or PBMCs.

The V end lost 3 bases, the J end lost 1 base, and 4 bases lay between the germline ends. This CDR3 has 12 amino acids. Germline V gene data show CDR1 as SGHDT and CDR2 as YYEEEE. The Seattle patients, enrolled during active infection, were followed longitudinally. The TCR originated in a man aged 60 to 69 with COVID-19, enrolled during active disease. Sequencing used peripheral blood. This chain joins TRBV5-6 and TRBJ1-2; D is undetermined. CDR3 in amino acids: CASSSGNYGYTF. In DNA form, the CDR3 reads TGTGCCAGCAGCTCCGGTAACTATGGCTACACCTTC.